The 27 T cell receptor beta chains below were found in one sample sequenced in a study of T-cell reconstitution after alpha-beta-depleted transplantation in children listed by TCRdb under 2016. Libraries were built with PCR. Instrument used: Illumina HiSeq 2500. To normalize quantification of the TCRbeta repertoire, the TCR libraries were built with molecular barcoding that relied on unique molecular identifiers. TCRdb itself trimmed the public reads at Q25 with fastp, ran MiXCR and retained productive beta chains. Merged by CDR3 protein, the rows form single entries marked with the most common genes and DNA. The sample table holds hundreds of thousands of distinct CDR3 sequences, of which around 17% were seen once. The ten largest clones capture roughly 5% of the sample. Per the publication, the treatment or condition label means: allogeneic hematopoietic cell transplantation with graft depleted of TCRalphabeta T cells and CD19 B cells.

Here the sequenced sample was PBMCs, mostly from graft donor cells, taken 360 days after TCRalphabeta/CD19-depleted stem cell transplant. Receptors originate from a male patient between 5 and 17 years old who had a stem cell transplant for acute lymphoblastic leukemia, so the T cells may come from the graft donor.

The chain recombines TRBV4-1 with TRBJ2-5, with D possibly matching TRBD1 (6 bases). V gave up 0 bases and J gave up 2 bases, with 13 bases separating them. The CDR3 consists of 16 residues. Germline-derived CDR1 and CDR2 are MGHRA and YSYEKL. The CDR3 nucleotides are TGCGCCAGCAGCCAAGACCGAGGACAGCCTCAAGAGACCCAGTACTTC. Encoded protein: CASSQDRGQPQETQYF.

This clonotype has a handful of counts. The chain uses TRBV9 and TRBJ2-7; D is undetermined. V was cut by 0 bases and J by 0 bases, with 13 bases left in between. The CDR3 is 16 amino acids. Germline V CDR1 and CDR2: SGDLS, YYNGEE. The CDR3 DNA reads as TGTGCCAGCAGCGTAGGAGTCGGGCTAAGCTCCTACGAGCAGTACTTC. This encodes CASSVGVGLSSYEQYF.

In its sample, this clonotype was seen a few times. The chain employs TRBV9 and TRBJ1-1; D is unresolved. The CDR3 covers 14 residues. Trimming left V 0 bases short and J 1 base short, with 7 bases between. CDR1 and CDR2 from the germline V gene are SGDLS and YYNGEE. The CDR3 here is CASSVGSTNTEAFF. In DNA, the CDR3 is TGTGCCAGCAGCGTAGGAAGCACGAACACTGAAGCTTTCTTT.

This clonotype was counted only a few times. The chain recombines TRBV27 with TRBJ2-5; D remains ambiguous. CDR1 MNHEY and CDR2 SMNVEV come from the germline V gene (reference sequence). The CDR3 totals 15 residues. V dropped 0 bases and J dropped 4 bases, with 12 bases sitting between them. In DNA, the CDR3 is TGTGCCAGCAGTTTATCCCCCCCCCGTGGAGAGACCCAGTACTTC. Protein product: CASSLSPPRGETQYF.

The genes are TRBV9 and TRBJ2-1; TRBD2 aligns across 14 bases. The CDR3 covers 15 residues. The junction had 12 bases not matched to a gene; V was cut back by 4 bases and J by 15 bases. The germline gives CDR1 SGDLS, CDR2 YYNGEE. CDR3 loop: CASSTHGTSGRGVFF. CDR3 in DNA: TGTGCCAGCAGCACCCACGGGACTAGCGGGAGAGGAGTGTTCTTC.

This clonotype was picked up a small number of times. This chain links TRBV28 with TRBJ2-7, with 8 positions matching TRBD1. After removal of 3 bases from V and 6 bases from J, the junction contained 4 bases not matched to a gene. CDR3 length: 13 residues. Germline assignment: CDR1 MDHEN and CDR2 SYDVKM. The CDR3 region has the DNA TGTGCCAGCAGTTTGGAGACAGGGGTCGAGCAGTACTTC. Protein: CASSLETGVEQYF.

J is TRBJ2-5 and V is TRBV29-1, with 7 nucleotides matching TRBD1. The CDR3 spans 12 residues. V gave up 2 bases and J gave up 7 bases; unmatched junction bases: 4. Germline V gene data show CDR1 as SQVTM and CDR2 as ANQGSEA. CDR3 residues: CSVEKGARTQYF. For the CDR3, the DNA is TGCAGCGTTGAAAAGGGGGCGAGGACCCAGTACTTC.

This clonotype was found a few times. This chain connects TRBV7-9 to TRBJ2-1, with 11 bases matching TRBD2. The germline CDR1 and CDR2 sequences are SEHNR and FQNEAQ (reference sequence). This CDR3 has 16 residues. Trimming cost V 6 bases and J 2 bases; bases outside gene matches: 6. DNA for the CDR3: TGTGCCAGCAGATATAAGGGACTAGCGGCCTACAATGAGCAGTTCTTC. Its protein is CASRYKGLAAYNEQFF.

The chain links TRBV20-1 to TRBJ2-4; weak D call: TRBD1 (6 bases). From germline, CDR1 is DFQATT and CDR2 SNEGSKA (reference sequence). This CDR3 spans 19 amino acids. V lost 3 bases and J 1 base, leaving 25 bases between the germline ends. CDR3: CSARGLLTHRDFAKNIQYF. Written as DNA, the CDR3 is TGCAGTGCTAGGGGTTTACTTACCCACAGGGATTTCGCCAAAAACATTCAGTACTTC.

This clonotype has a handful of counts. CDR3 sequence reads: CASSLLPGTISSGANVLTF. In nucleotides, the CDR3 is TGCGCCAGCAGCTTGTTGCCAGGGACGATTAGCTCTGGGGCCAACGTCCTGACTTTC. The chain combines TRBV5-1 with TRBJ2-6, with D possibly being TRBD1 or TRBD2 (5 bases each). From germline, CDR1 is SGHRS and CDR2 YFSETQ. The CDR3 covers 19 residues. Between the trimmed V and J ends, which lost 1 base and 0 bases, there was a span of 17 bases.

This clonotype was recorded at least ten times. The rearrangement joins TRBV6-5 to TRBJ2-7, with D possibly TRBD1 on 5 matching bases. In germline, CDR1 is MNHEY, CDR2 SVGAGI. The V and J ends lost 4 bases and 2 bases respectively, with 9 bases between them. This CDR3 is built from 13 residues. CDR3 in DNA: TGTGCCAGCAGTTGGGGCAGAACCTACGAGCAGTACTTC. Residues: CASSWGRTYEQYF.

At least ten counts were recorded for this clonotype. The V and J genes are TRBV9 and TRBJ2-3; D call uncertain. The germline V gene has CDR1 SGDLS and CDR2 YYNGEE. With 0 bases removed from V and 0 bases from J, the gap between germline ends came to 11 bases. The CDR3 has 16 residues. CDR3 DNA: TGTGCCAGCAGCGTAGATAGCAGCCCTAGCACAGATACGCAGTATTTT. Its translation: CASSVDSSPSTDTQYF.

This sequence joins TRBV20-1 and TRBJ2-3; TRBD2 aligns across 8 bases. This CDR3 is built from 15 residues. Losses at the gene ends were 6 bases for V and 8 bases for J; bases not matched to a gene: 16. Germline lookup yields CDR1 DFQATT and CDR2 SNEGSKA (reference sequence). CDR3 residues: CSALNSGKPIGTQYF. CDR3 in DNA: TGCAGTGCCTTAAATAGCGGGAAGCCGATAGGTACGCAGTATTTT.

In its sample, this clonotype was seen a few times. This chain connects TRBV14 to TRBJ2-7, with D unclear. The length of the CDR3 is 14 residues. V lost 6 bases and J lost 4, with 16 bases in between. Germline values: CDR1 SGHDN, CDR2 FVKESK. The CDR3 loop reads CASSQLNEPYEQYF. DNA of the CDR3: TGTGCCAGCAGTCAGCTAAATGAACCTTACGAGCAGTACTTC.

This clonotype was counted ten times or more. The chain has TRBV6-5 and TRBJ1-2; 8 bases agree with TRBD1. Germline V gives CDR1 MNHEY, CDR2 SVGAGI. Trimming cost V 6 bases and J 4 bases; bases outside gene matches: 10. This CDR3 has 15 residues. This chain's CDR3 is CASRGPDRGAYGYTF. For the CDR3, the DNA is TGTGCCAGCAGGGGACCCGACAGGGGCGCCTATGGCTACACCTTC.

In its sample, this clonotype was seen a few times. The rearrangement joins TRBV4-1 to TRBJ2-6, with D perhaps TRBD2 (5 bases). V lost 3 bases, J lost 3 bases, and 12 bases lay in between. The CDR3 length is 16 residues. Germline V gene data show CDR1 as MGHRA and CDR2 as YSYEKL. CDR3 nucleotide sequence: TGCGCCAGCAGCCACGGACCCGGAGGTGGGGCCAACGTCCTGACTTTC. Amino acid sequence: CASSHGPGGGANVLTF.

This clonotype was seen ten or more times. CDR3 nucleotides: TGTGCCAGCAGTCTTAGCGCAGGCGGGATGGGGCTGTTTTTT. The encoded protein is CASSLSAGGMGLFF. The chain combines TRBV27 with TRBJ2-2; the D gene is possibly TRBD2 (6 bases). The V end was cut by 5 bases, the J end by 13 bases, with 20 bases between. From germline, CDR1 is MNHEY and CDR2 SMNVEV (reference sequence). This CDR3 is built from 14 residues.

This clonotype turned up a few times. The chain combines TRBV3-1 with TRBJ2-7, with D perhaps matching TRBD2 (5 bases). Trimming took 0 bases from V and 4 from J, leaving 19 bases between them. Germline V gene lookup returns CDR1 LGHDT and CDR2 YNNKEL (reference sequence). CDR3 length: 17 amino acids. CDR3 sequence reads: CASSQDIGNSVLYEQYF. The CDR3 DNA sequence: TGTGCCAGCAGCCAAGATATCGGGAACTCCGTTCTTTACGAGCAGTACTTC.

The V gene is TRBV11-2, the J gene TRBJ2-1, with unresolved D. Trimming pared 2 bases from V and 3 bases from J, leaving 5 bases between. The CDR3 extends over 13 amino acids. The germline gives CDR1 SGHAT, CDR2 FQNNGV. The CDR3 sequence: CASSLFLYNEQFF. CDR3 DNA sequence: TGTGCCAGCAGCTTATTCCTCTACAATGAGCAGTTCTTC.

The chain employs TRBV13 and TRBJ2-3; 16 positions agree with TRBD2. CDR1 and CDR2 from the germline V gene are PRHDT and FYEKMQ (reference sequence). This CDR3 is 16 amino acids long. V gave up 5 bases and J gave up 11 bases; unmatched junction bases: 10. This chain's CDR3 is CASSTRGLAGGPEQYF. DNA for the CDR3: TGTGCCAGCAGCACCCGGGGACTAGCGGGAGGGCCCGAGCAGTATTTT.

This sequence joins TRBV12-3 or TRBV12-4 and TRBJ2-7; unclear D gene. This CDR3 is built from 11 residues. With 6 bases removed from V and 7 bases from J, the gap between germline ends came to 10 bases. The CDR3 loop is CASSFAKEQYF. The CDR3 DNA reads TGTGCCAGCAGCTTCGCTAAGGAGCAGTACTTC.

J is TRBJ1-5 and V is TRBV7-8; 8 bases fit TRBD1. The CDR3 spans 19 residues. After removal of 4 bases from V and 6 bases from J, the junction contained 20 bases not matched to a gene. CDR1 is SGHVS and CDR2 is FQNEAQ in the germline V gene. The CDR3 nucleotides read TGTGCCAGCAGCTCTTACCCCCAGCAGGACAGGGAGGTCGGTCAGCCCCAGCATTTT. Translated, it gives CASSSYPQQDREVGQPQHF.

The J gene is TRBJ2-1, the V gene TRBV9; TRBD2 agrees at 9 bases. The CDR3 is 16 amino acids. Germline CDR1 and CDR2: SGDLS and YYNGEE. V lost 0 bases to trimming and J lost 9 bases; unmatched junction nucleotides: 10. The CDR3 is CASSVAGSGGRGEQFF. For the CDR3, the DNA is TGTGCCAGCAGCGTAGCCGGTAGCGGGGGCAGAGGTGAGCAGTTCTTC.

This chain joins TRBV24-1 and TRBJ2-1; 13 positions agree with TRBD2. This CDR3 has 21 amino acids. Per the germline V gene, CDR1 is KGHDR and CDR2 is SFDVKD. Trimming cost V 0 bases and J 8 bases; bases outside gene matches: 18. CDR3 bases: TGTGCCACCAGTGATTTGAGAGGGTCTCTGGCCACTAGCGGGAGGGCGGATGAGCAGTTCTTC. As protein: CATSDLRGSLATSGRADEQFF.

The rearrangement joins TRBV7-9 to TRBJ1-1, with 7 bases aligning to TRBD1. Looked up from germline, CDR1 is SEHNR and CDR2 is FQNEAQ (reference sequence). CDR3 length equals 14 residues. With V trimmed by 3 bases and J by 7 bases, 8 bases remained unmatched. The CDR3 DNA reads TGTGCCAGCAGCTTCACAGGGGTTTGGGGTGAAGCTTTCTTT. It is translated as CASSFTGVWGEAFF.

This clonotype was counted between two and nine times. The CDR3 loop reads CAGGQYQETQYF. The CDR3 DNA reads TGTGCCGGGGGACAGTATCAAGAGACCCAGTACTTC. The chain joins TRBV2 to TRBJ2-5, with 7 bases identical to TRBD1. Trimming at V came to 11 bases and at J to 2 bases, leaving 5 bases not matched to a gene. Germline CDR1 and CDR2: SNHLY and FYNNEI. CDR3 size: 12 residues.

Written as DNA, the CDR3 is TGTGCCAGCAGTTACGATGACTCGACGGGAGGGCCGGATGAGCAGTTCTTC. Translated: CASSYDDSTGGPDEQFF. This rearrangement joins TRBV6-5 to TRBJ2-1, with 8 bases aligning to TRBD2. The ends lost 2 bases at V and 8 bases at J; junction bases unmatched: 14. The germline V gene has CDR1 MNHEY and CDR2 SVGAGI. This CDR3 comprises 17 residues.